Listed below are T cell receptor beta chains from one sample, sequenced in a study of shared clonotypes between healthy human individuals. Produced via immunoSEQ multiplex PCR; TCRdb's table is partial and in-frame only. The sample lists a few million clones, 85% to 95% occurring once. The sequenced sample consisted of naive CD4+ T cells from PBMCs. Every receptor here comes from a man aged 18 to 30 in good health. Some clones in this sample may be carry-over from other donors' samples. CDR3s include the opening cysteine and the closing phenylalanine or tryptophan. The D gene is left open where the match is weak. Clone size is not always given. Where it is, it says once, few, many or a class for expanded clones.

TGTGCCAGCAGCCGCGTATCCACTGAAGCTTTCTTT	CASSRVSTEAFF	.	.	TRBV7-8	TRBJ1-1
TGTGCCAGCAGCTTAGCCGGCGGCCAAGAGACCCAGTACTTC	CASSLAGGQETQYF	.	.	TRBV7-9	TRBJ2-5
TGTGCCAGCAGCGCCCAATACCTTGGAAACACCATATATTTT	CASSAQYLGNTIYF	.	.	TRBV5-8	TRBJ1-3
TGTGCCAGTAGTCGGGAGCCGTCGTTGGGCTACACCTTC	CASSREPSLGYTF	.	once	TRBV19	TRBJ1-2
TGTGCCAGCCTGCTTGGGGAGACCCAGTACTTC	CASLLGETQYF	.	.	TRBV28	TRBJ2-5
TGTGCCAGCAGTGCATCTCCGGGACAGGAGACCTACGAGCAGTACTTC	CASSASPGQETYEQYF	TRBD1	.	TRBV6-1	TRBJ2-7
TGTGCCTGGAGCGGATATGGCTACACCTTC	CAWSGYGYTF	.	.	TRBV30	TRBJ1-2
TGTGCCAGCAGAAGAGTTCCGGGCTACGAGCAGTACTTC	CASRRVPGYEQYF	.	.	TRBV11-1	TRBJ2-7
TGTGCCAGCAGCCGGGGGCGGGCGGTCGGTTCCTACGAGCAGTACTTC	CASSRGRAVGSYEQYF	.	.	TRBV14	TRBJ2-7
TGTGCCAGCAGCCAGGCAAGCGGGTCGAGCACAGATACGCAGTATTTT	CASSQASGSSTDTQYF	.	.	TRBV4-2	TRBJ2-3
TGTGCCAGCAGTGTTCTGGGCGAGCAGTACTTC	CASSVLGEQYF	.	.	TRBV6-1	TRBJ2-7
TGTGCCAGCTCACCCCTTACGGGGCAGGTCTACAATGAGCAGTTCTTC	CASSPLTGQVYNEQFF	.	.	TRBV18	TRBJ2-1
TGTGCCAGCAGTTCAGGGTATACGTACACTGAAGCTTTCTTT	CASSSGYTYTEAFF	.	.	TRBV9	TRBJ1-1
TGTGCTAGTGGTTTGCCCAAGGCGGGCGCCCCCTACGAGCAGTACTTC	CASGLPKAGAPYEQYF	.	.	TRBV12-5	TRBJ2-7
TGCGCCAGCTACCACTTAACCCCGGGACGGAGCTACGAGCAGTACTTC	CASYHLTPGRSYEQYF	.	.	TRBV5-1	TRBJ2-7
TGTGCCAGCAGCTTAGAGCCAGCCAGCTCCTACGAGCAGTACTTC	CASSLEPASSYEQYF	.	.	TRBV7-3	TRBJ2-7
TGTGCCGGACTTGGGGCCATTGGGTCAGGTGCCAAAAACATTCAGTACTTC	CAGLGAIGSGAKNIQYF	.	once	TRBV11-3	TRBJ2-4
TGCAGTGCTACATCCCAAGAGACCCAGTACTTC	CSATSQETQYF	.	.	TRBV20-1	TRBJ2-5
TGTGCCAGCAGTTGGGGGACAGGCAACTACGAGCAGTACTTC	CASSWGTGNYEQYF	TRBD1	.	TRBV27	TRBJ2-7
TGTGCCAGCAGCTTAGCGGCCAGGTCGCCCATGGCCCAGTACTTC	CASSLAARSPMAQYF	.	.	TRBV7-6	TRBJ2-5
TGCGCCAGCAGCCAGGGACAGGGGGAGACCCAGTACTTC	CASSQGQGETQYF	TRBD1	once	TRBV5-1	TRBJ2-5
TGTGCCAGCAGCTTAGGACAGACCTCCTACGAGCAGTACTTC	CASSLGQTSYEQYF	.	.	TRBV7-2	TRBJ2-7
TGTGCCAGCAGTTACTCTTCAGGGGGCTCAGGCGAGCAGTACTTC	CASSYSSGGSGEQYF	TRBD1	.	TRBV6-6	TRBJ2-7
TGTGCCAGCAGCTTAGATAGGGACCAAGAGACCCAGTACTTC	CASSLDRDQETQYF	.	.	TRBV7-2	TRBJ2-5
TGTGCCAGCAGTGAATATCAGAGACCAGTCACTGAAGCTTTCTTT	CASSEYQRPVTEAFF	.	.	TRBV25-1	TRBJ1-1
TGTGCCAGCAGTTTGGGGGACAGGAGCTCCTACGAGCAGTACTTC	CASSLGDRSSYEQYF	TRBD1	once	TRBV28	TRBJ2-7
TGCAGCGTTGCGCACAGGAGTTCCTACGAGCAGTACTTC	CSVAHRSSYEQYF	.	.	TRBV29-1	TRBJ2-7
TGTGCCAGCAGTGAAGGGCAGGGCAGGGCAGAGACCCAGTACTTC	CASSEGQGRAETQYF	.	.	TRBV25-1	TRBJ2-5
TGTGCCAGCAGTGAAAGGGGCGGGGATTACAATGAGCAGTTCTTC	CASSERGGDYNEQFF	.	.	TRBV7-2	TRBJ2-1
TGCGCCAGCAGCCAAGACGCGGGGGACGAGCAGTACTTC	CASSQDAGDEQYF	TRBD2	once	TRBV4-1	TRBJ2-7
TGTGCCAGCATCTTTGCGGCTGCGAGGGCTTTCTTT	CASIFAAARAFF	.	.	TRBV2	TRBJ1-1
TGTGCCAGCACCTTCAAGGGGGGAGTGTATTCGAAAGGGGCCAACGTCCTGACTTTC	CASTFKGGVYSKGANVLTF	.	.	TRBV2	TRBJ2-6
TGCGCCAGCAGTGAACCGGGACAGGGGAAATTTGGAAACACCATATATTTT	CASSEPGQGKFGNTIYF	TRBD1	.	TRBV10-2	TRBJ1-3
TGTGCCAGCTCCTCTGTGGGGACAGGGCCCTACGAGCAGTACTTC	CASSSVGTGPYEQYF	TRBD1	.	TRBV28	TRBJ2-7
TGTGCCAGCAGCCCGCGGGTTACAGGGGGCGTTGGCTACACCTTC	CASSPRVTGGVGYTF	TRBD1	once	TRBV5-4	TRBJ1-2
TGTGCCAGCAGCTTAGAAGTAGGGATTGAAGCTTTCTTT	CASSLEVGIEAFF	.	.	TRBV7-2	TRBJ1-1
TGTGCCAGCAGCCACCGGGAGGTGGGTAACTATGGCTACACCTTC	CASSHREVGNYGYTF	.	.	TRBV7-3	TRBJ1-2
TGTGCCAGCAGGCTAGCGGATAACTACGAGCAGTACTTC	CASRLADNYEQYF	TRBD2	once	TRBV6-6	TRBJ2-7
TGTGCCAGCTCACCACGGGTCGGGACAGTGACCGGGGAGCTGTTTTTT	CASSPRVGTVTGELFF	TRBD1	.	TRBV18	TRBJ2-2
TGTGCCAGCAGTTACTCGCTGCTGCTGGCTAACTATGGCTACACCTTC	CASSYSLLLANYGYTF	.	.	TRBV6-7	TRBJ1-2
TGTGCCAGCTCACCCCCTGGTAGAGCGAACACCGGGGAGCTGTTTTTT	CASSPPGRANTGELFF	.	.	TRBV18	TRBJ2-2
TGTGCCAGCAGTGAGGGGGCTCGGGGCGATTCACCCCTCCACTTT	CASSEGARGDSPLHF	.	.	TRBV6-1	TRBJ1-6
TGCAGCGTTGACCCCGGGGGCAATCAGCCCCAGCATTTT	CSVDPGGNQPQHF	.	once	TRBV29-1	TRBJ1-5
TGTGCCAGCAGTCCAAGAGGGGGAAGCAATCAGCCCCAGCATTTT	CASSPRGGSNQPQHF	.	.	TRBV6-5	TRBJ1-5
TGTGCCATCAGTGAGACCGCGGGGAACACTGAAGCTTTCTTT	CAISETAGNTEAFF	.	.	TRBV10-3	TRBJ1-1
TGTGCCAGCTCCGGGGAACGGGGGCCCCAGCATTTT	CASSGERGPQHF	.	few	TRBV18	TRBJ1-5
TGTGCCAGCAGTGCACAACTAGCGGGACAAGAGACCCAGTACTTC	CASSAQLAGQETQYF	TRBD2	.	TRBV6-5	TRBJ2-5
TGTGCCAGCAGTGAACCAGGGAGGCCAGTTAGAACTGAAGCTTTCTTT	CASSEPGRPVRTEAFF	.	.	TRBV6-1	TRBJ1-1
TGTGCCAGCAGCTTAGATCGGCAGCCCTCTGGAAACACCATATATTTT	CASSLDRQPSGNTIYF	.	.	TRBV11-2	TRBJ1-3
TGCGCCAGCGGCAAATCTCCGACATACTTGAACACTGAAGCTTTCTTT	CASGKSPTYLNTEAFF	.	.	TRBV5-1	TRBJ1-1